This T cell receptor beta chain emerged from a study of blood T cells in healthy people across ages. The use of a sample-barcoded 5' primer and a J-beta primer mix characterized a second PCR of about 7 to 12 cycles. TCRdb ran MiXCR on the 5' RACE reads and lists one entry per CDR3 protein. The profile shows over 1,500,000 distinct CDR3 sequences, about 50% of them singletons. The CDR3 runs to 13 residues. Germline V gene lookup returns CDR1 DFQATT and CDR2 SNEGSKA (reference sequence). V lost 6 bases, J lost 5 bases, and 16 bases lay in between. Sample: blood. The receptor's source is a woman aged 40 to 49 in good health. The chain is built from TRBV20-1 and TRBJ2-5, with unresolved D. CDR3 in DNA: TGCAGTGCCCCTCAATATACGAGGGAGACCCAGTACTTC. This codes for CSAPQYTRETQYF.